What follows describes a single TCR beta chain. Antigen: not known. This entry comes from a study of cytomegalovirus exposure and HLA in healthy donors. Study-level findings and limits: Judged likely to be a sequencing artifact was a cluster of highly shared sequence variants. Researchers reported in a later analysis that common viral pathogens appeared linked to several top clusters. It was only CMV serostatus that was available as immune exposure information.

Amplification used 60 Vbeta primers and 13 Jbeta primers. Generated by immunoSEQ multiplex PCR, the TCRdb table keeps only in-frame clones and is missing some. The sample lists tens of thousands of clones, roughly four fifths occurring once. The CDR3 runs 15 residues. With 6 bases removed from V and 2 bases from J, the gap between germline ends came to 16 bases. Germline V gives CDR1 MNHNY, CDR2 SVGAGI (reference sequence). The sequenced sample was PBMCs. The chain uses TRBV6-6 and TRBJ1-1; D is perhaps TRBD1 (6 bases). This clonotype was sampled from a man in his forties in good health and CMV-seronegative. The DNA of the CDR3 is TGTGCCAGCAGCATACGGGGGGGGCTTAACACTGAAGCTTTCTTT. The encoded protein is CASSIRGGLNTEAFF.